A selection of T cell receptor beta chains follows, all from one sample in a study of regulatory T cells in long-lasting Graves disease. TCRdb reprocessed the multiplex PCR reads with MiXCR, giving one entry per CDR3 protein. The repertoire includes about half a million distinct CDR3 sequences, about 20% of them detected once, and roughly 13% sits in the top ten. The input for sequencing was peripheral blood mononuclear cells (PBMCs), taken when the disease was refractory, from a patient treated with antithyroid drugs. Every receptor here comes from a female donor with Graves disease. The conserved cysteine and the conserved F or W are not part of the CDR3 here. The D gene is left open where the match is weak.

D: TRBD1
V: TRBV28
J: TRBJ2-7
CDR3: ASSLYKNRGTFYEQY

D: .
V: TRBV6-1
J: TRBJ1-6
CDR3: ASSPFEGHSPLH

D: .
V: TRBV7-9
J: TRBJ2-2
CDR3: ASSFNGRGSGELF

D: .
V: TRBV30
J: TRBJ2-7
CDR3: AWSRRGEGEQY

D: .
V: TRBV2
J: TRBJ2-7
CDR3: ATSKGRYEQY

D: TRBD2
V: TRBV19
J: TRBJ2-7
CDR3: ASSSQRDHEQY

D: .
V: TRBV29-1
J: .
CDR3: SVETGDEQY

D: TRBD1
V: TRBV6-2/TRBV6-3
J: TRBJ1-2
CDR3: ASSRDRGPRHYGYT

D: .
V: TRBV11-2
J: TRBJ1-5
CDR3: ASSVGQGPFEPQH

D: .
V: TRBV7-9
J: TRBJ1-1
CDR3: ASSLILMAQGEQTEAF

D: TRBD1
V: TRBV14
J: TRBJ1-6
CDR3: ASSPLGQLEFEPLH

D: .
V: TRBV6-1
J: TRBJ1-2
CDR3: ASSDPTVSNYGYT

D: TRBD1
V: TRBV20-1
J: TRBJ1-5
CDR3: SARVTGDSNQPQH

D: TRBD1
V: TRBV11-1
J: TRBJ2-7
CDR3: ASSLGGQGVYEQY

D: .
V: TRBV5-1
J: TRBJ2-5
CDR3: ASREGGETQY

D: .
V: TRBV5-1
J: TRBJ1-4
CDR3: ASSSGPSGDEKLF

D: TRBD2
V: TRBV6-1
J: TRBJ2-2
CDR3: ASITRGWTGTSGSSGELF

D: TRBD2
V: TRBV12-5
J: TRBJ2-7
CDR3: ASGLPGLAGFHEQY

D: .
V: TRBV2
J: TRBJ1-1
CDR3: ASSHAQGMNTEAF

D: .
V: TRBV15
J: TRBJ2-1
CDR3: ATSRDFVVNYNEQF

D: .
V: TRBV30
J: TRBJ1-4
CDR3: AWRPGLINEKLF

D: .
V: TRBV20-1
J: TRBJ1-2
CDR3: SAREGSVSIGYT

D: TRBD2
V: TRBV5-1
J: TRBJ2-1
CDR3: ASSLEGTSGRTYNEQF

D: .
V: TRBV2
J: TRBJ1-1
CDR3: ASSPPLTGPEAF

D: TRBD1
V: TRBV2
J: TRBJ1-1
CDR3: ASKQGARDTEAF

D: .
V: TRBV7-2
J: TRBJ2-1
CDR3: ASTPPGYTRQF

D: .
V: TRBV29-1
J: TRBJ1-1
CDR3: SVEATENTEAF

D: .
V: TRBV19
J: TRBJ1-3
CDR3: ASRSGNTIY

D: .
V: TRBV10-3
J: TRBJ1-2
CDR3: ASSEAIMREKNYGYT

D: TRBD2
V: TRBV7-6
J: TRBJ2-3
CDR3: ASSESGGSSDTQY

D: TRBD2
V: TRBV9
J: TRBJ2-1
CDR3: ASSVAQTSGFNEQF

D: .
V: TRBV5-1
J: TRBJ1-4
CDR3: ASSLGPGTDEKLF

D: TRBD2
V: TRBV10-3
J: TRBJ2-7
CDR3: AISDGSPSSGRATEQY

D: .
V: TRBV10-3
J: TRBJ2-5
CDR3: AISESTSRGETQY

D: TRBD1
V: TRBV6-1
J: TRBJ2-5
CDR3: ASSVNRGQGQTQY

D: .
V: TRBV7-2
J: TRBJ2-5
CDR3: ASSTRRKTQY

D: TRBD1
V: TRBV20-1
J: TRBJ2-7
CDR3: SASYPAGGYEQY

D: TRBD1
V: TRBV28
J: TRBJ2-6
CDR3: ASRIPGQALSGANVLT

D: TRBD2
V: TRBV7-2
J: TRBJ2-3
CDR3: ASSVPHLAGESTDTQY

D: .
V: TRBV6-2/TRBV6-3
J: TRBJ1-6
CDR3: ASSYEGGNSPLH

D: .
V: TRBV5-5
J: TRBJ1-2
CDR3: ASSLSYRDTYGYT

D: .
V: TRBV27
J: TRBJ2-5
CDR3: ASKPNTEETQY

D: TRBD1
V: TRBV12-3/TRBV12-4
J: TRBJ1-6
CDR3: ASSFPDRVLGALH

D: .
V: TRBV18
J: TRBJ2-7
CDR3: ASSPGSDRFFSEQY

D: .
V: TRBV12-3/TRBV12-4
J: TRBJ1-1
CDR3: ASSLRRGLGNTEAF

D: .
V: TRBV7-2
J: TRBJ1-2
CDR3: ASLVPGVGDIGGYT

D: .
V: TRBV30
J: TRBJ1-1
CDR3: AWSVQGGNTEAF

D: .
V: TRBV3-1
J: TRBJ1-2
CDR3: ASSQGPAYGYT

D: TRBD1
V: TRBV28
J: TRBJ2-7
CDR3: ASSAGTDPTYEQY

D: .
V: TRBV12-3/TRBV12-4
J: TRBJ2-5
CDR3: ASSQTTRETQY

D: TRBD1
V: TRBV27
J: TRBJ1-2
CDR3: ASSYGQGAPWT

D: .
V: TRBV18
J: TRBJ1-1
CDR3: ASSRPPGPTF

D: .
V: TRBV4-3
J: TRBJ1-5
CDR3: ASSQAQLGQPQH